This T cell receptor (beta chain) originates from a study of cytomegalovirus exposure and HLA in healthy donors. Study results and caveats: In an earlier analysis, about 87% or about 30%: the productive usage of most TCR beta V segments. A later analysis found common viral pathogens apparently linked to several of the most significant clusters. Most TCR sequences were rare, but some public TCRs occurred in many donors. According to a later analysis, most TCR beta chains associated with CMV appeared HLA-restricted.

This clone was seen only a few times. The antigen remains undetermined. This PCR relied on a set of 60 Vbeta primers and 13 Jbeta primers. Only in-frame clones appear in the TCRdb table, and some are missing; sequencing was by immunoSEQ multiplex PCR. The data contain fewer than 250,000 clones, roughly 80% of them seen just once; the ten biggest clones take up 2.5% to 3%. The sample taken for sequencing was PBMCs. The receptor comes from a man aged 30-40 years in good health and CMV-seronegative.

CDR3 region: CASSLGARGPSYEQYF. The CDR3 DNA is TGCGCCAGCAGCTTGGGAGCCAGGGGGCCCTCCTACGAGCAGTACTTC. This chain connects TRBV5-1 to TRBJ2-7; 8 bases agree with TRBD1. The length of the CDR3 is 16 residues. Germline V lookup: CDR1 SGHRS, CDR2 YFSETQ. V lost 0 bases to trimming and J lost 0 bases; unmatched junction nucleotides: 5.